The clone carrying this TCR beta chain has a single count. The CDR3 loop spans 13 amino acids. Germline V gene data show CDR1 as MNHNS and CDR2 as SASEGT. Deletions cut 0 bases from V and 5 bases from J, with 7 bases between. This sample was included in a study of shared clonotypes between healthy human individuals. On the study more broadly: Researchers drew samples from two women and three men aged 18 to 49.

Sequencing used immunoSEQ multiplex PCR; TCRdb keeps in-frame clones, though not all of them. The sample comprises 2 million to 2.5 million clones, 95% of which are singletons, and 0.1% to 0.15% rests with the top ten. Donors comprised healthy HIV-negative adults lacking recent acute infections or vaccinations. The TCR was taken from a man aged 18-30 years in good health. The chain couples TRBV6-1 to TRBJ1-2; D unclear. The material sequenced was naive CD4+ T cells sorted from blood. Indicated subset: CD45RA+ positively selected. CDR3 in amino acids: CASSEAAGYGYTF. The CDR3, as DNA: TGTGCCAGCAGTGAAGCCGCCGGGTATGGCTACACCTTC.